There are a few counts of the clone carrying this T cell receptor beta chain. Per germline, CDR1 SNHLY and CDR2 FYNNEI. Trimming pared 0 bases from V and 8 bases from J, leaving 10 bases between. This CDR3 has 14 amino acids. These data come from a study of CDR3 diversity in severe acne. TCRdb independently ran MiXCR on the PCR reads; one entry per CDR3 protein. The sample yields more than 85,000 distinct CDR3 sequences, 48% seen once. The rearrangement links TRBV2 to TRBJ1-4; D perhaps matches TRBD1 (6 bases). Sequencing input: blood. This receptor was identified in a male donor in good health, serving as a control. The CDR3 loop is CASSEAGGAEKLFF. CDR3 sequence (DNA): TGTGCCAGCAGTGAAGCAGGGGGGGCGGAAAAACTGTTTTTT.